This T cell receptor beta chain was retrieved from a study of long-term antiretroviral therapy in people with HIV. Study results and limitations: Once patients were on ART, diversity went higher but still fell short of transplant donor controls.

Remarks on this clone: Antigen: not known.

Runs used v3.0 of the immunoSEQ assay and were done at survey level. Repertoires were generated with immunoSEQ multiplex PCR, while TCRdb's copy carries only in-frame clones and drops some. Of around 35,000 clones detected, 95% to 96% appear once; the ten largest clones hold 2% to 3%. Deletions cut 1 base from V and 3 bases from J, with 10 bases between. Looked up from germline, CDR1 is LGHNA and CDR2 is YNFKEQ. There are 14 residues in the CDR3. V and J are TRBV4-2 and TRBJ2-7; D remains unclear. The sequence was obtained from a man aged 30-40 years with HIV. The source was unsorted PBMCs, collected 6.6 years after starting antiretroviral therapy. The CDR3 spells CASSQGIVSYEQYF. The CDR3 coding sequence is TGTGCCAGCAGCCAAGGCATAGTAAGCTACGAGCAGTACTTC.